This T cell receptor beta chain was retrieved from a study of preoperative IRX-2 immunotherapy in early breast cancer. Per germline, CDR1 MDHEN and CDR2 SYDVKM. Deletions cut 3 bases from V and 7 bases from J, with 12 bases between. The CDR3 contains 14 residues. The treatment: preoperative locoregional IRX-2 cytokine immunotherapy. TCRdb's copy holds only in-frame clones and misses some; the assay was immunoSEQ multiplex PCR. Among about 45,000 clones listed, about 80% were seen once. The clonotype was recovered from a human donor with breast cancer. J is TRBJ1-4 and V is TRBV28, with D maybe TRBD1 (6 bases). Specimen: tumor tissue, collected after IRX-2 immunotherapy. The CDR3 sequence: CASSLLQGTEKLFF. The CDR3 nucleotides are TGTGCCAGCAGTTTGTTACAGGGTACTGAAAAACTGTTTTTT.